The source of this T cell receptor beta chain is a study of blood T cell repertoires in COVID-19. Study context: T cells, B-cell-depleted T cells, or PBMCs supplied cDNA or gDNA.

This clone was seen just once. The ends lost 4 bases at V and 5 bases at J; junction bases unmatched: 5. Per the germline V gene, CDR1 is LGHNA and CDR2 is YNFKEQ. This CDR3 has 14 amino acids. Per the study methods: Estimated nucleated cell counts came from reference gene primer amplification. The protocol was immunoSEQ multiplex PCR, while the TCRdb copy is restricted to in-frame clones and leaves out a portion. That table supplies the V and J calls and clone size; D and trimming were determined from the DNA. The repertoire has under 110,000 clones, 71% of them found once; the top ten carry approximately 0.9%.

The specimen was peripheral blood. The chain combines TRBV4-2 with TRBJ2-5; the match to TRBD2 covers 9 bases. The sequence derives from a human donor with acute or convalescent COVID-19. The donor label of this sample is uncertain. CDR3 residues: CASSRGGADETQYF. The CDR3 coding sequence is TGTGCCAGCAGCCGCGGGGGGGCGGATGAGACCCAGTACTTC.